This TCR beta chain was retrieved from a study of T cells after posttransplantation cyclophosphamide. Findings and limits, study-wide: Later post-transplant blood repertoires were often dominated by donor CD8+ memory clones. TRB overlap between skin or GI tissue T cells and blood was limited. TRB clonality was highly associated with recipient CMV seropositivity and reactivation.

This CDR3 is built from 13 residues. Trimming pared 4 bases from V and 9 bases from J, leaving 13 bases between. From germline, CDR1 is SGHTA and CDR2 FQGNSA. Only in-frame clones appear in the TCRdb table, and some are missing; sequencing was by immunoSEQ multiplex PCR. The table has fewer than 40,000 clones, approximately 90% seen once. Turning to this clone: Its antigen remains unidentified.

Source material: PBMCs. This TCR came from a woman aged 40 to 50 with a blood cancer, CMV-positive, and with a related stem cell donor. The chain combines TRBV7-2 with TRBJ1-5, with a weak D call TRBD1 (6 bases). CDR3 sequence: CASSSAQGLPQHF. CDR3 sequence (DNA): TGTGCCAGCAGCTCAGCACAGGGTTTGCCCCAGCATTTT.